The 20 T cell receptor beta chains given below trace back to one sample, sequenced in a study of control samples from healthy donors and cancer patients. The method was immunoSEQ multiplex PCR; TCRdb's version includes in-frame clones alone and lacks a portion of them. The data show 78,000 or so clones, with roughly 90% seen just once and over 3.5% held by the top ten. The sequenced sample was blood. The receptors here all came from a woman between 50 and 59 years old in good health.

This clone was counted a single time. This chain uses TRBV10-2 with TRBJ2-7, with 11 bases aligning to TRBD2. CDR3 size: 18 residues. The V and J ends lost 7 bases and 0 bases, in that order; junction bases with no gene match: 14. The germline gives CDR1 WSHSY, CDR2 SAAADI. DNA for the CDR3: TGCGCCAGCATCCAACTAGCGGGAGTCGCTACCAGCTCCTACGAGCAGTACTTC. Residues: CASIQLAGVATSSYEQYF.

Only one count was recorded for this clone. The CDR3 loop is CAAGGGMHSPLHF. CDR3 bases: TGTGCCGCGGGGGGGGGAATGCATTCACCCCTCCACTTT. This rearrangement joins TRBV28 to TRBJ1-6; TRBD1 is a possible D gene (5 bases). Per germline, CDR1 MDHEN and CDR2 SYDVKM. The CDR3 covers 13 residues. The V and J ends lost 11 bases and 8 bases respectively, with 16 bases between them.

The gene calls are TRBV3-1 (or the pseudogene TRBV3-2) and TRBJ2-1; TRBD2 agrees at 9 bases. The germline V gene has CDR1 LGHDT and CDR2 YNNKEL (reference sequence). The CDR3 sequence is 13 residues long. V trimming: 8 bases; J trimming: 10 bases; junction bases outside the gene matches: 9. This CDR3 is CASGAREGGEQFF. CDR3 DNA: TGTGCCAGCGGCGCGCGGGAGGGGGGGGAGCAGTTCTTC.

This sequence joins TRBV30 and TRBJ2-5; TRBD2 might be the D (7 bases). The CDR3 sequence is 14 residues long. Trimming removed 4 bases from V and 5 bases from J, with 17 bases in between. Germline-derived CDR1 and CDR2 are GTSNPN and SVGIG (reference sequence). CDR3 nucleotides: TGTGCCTGGACGAGAGGGGGGCGGGGGGAGACCCAGTACTTC. This gives the protein CAWTRGGRGETQYF. Full variable domain (remainder filled in from reference TRBV30 and TRBJ2-5): SQTIHQWPATLVQPVGSPLSLECTVEGTSNPNLYWYRQAAGRGLQLLFYSVGIGQISSEVPQNLSASRPQDRQFILSSKKLLLSDSGFYLCAWTRGGRGETQYFGPGTRLLVL.

The chain employs TRBV27 and TRBJ2-7; D is unclear. Germline V lookup: CDR1 MNHEY, CDR2 SMNVEV (reference sequence). V was cut by 3 bases and J by 0 bases, with 15 bases left in between. The CDR3 has 16 amino acids. CDR3 sequence reads: CASSFLGEKSSYEQYF. The CDR3 DNA is TGTGCCAGCAGTTTTCTAGGAGAGAAGAGCTCCTACGAGCAGTACTTC.

Note on this clone: The same CDR3 also results from other DNA sequences found in this sample. V usage is TRBV5-1 and J usage is TRBJ2-1; perhaps TRBD2 as D (7 bases). The CDR3 has 14 residues. Trimming pared 3 bases from V and 5 bases from J, leaving 12 bases between. CDR1 and CDR2 (germline): SGHRS, YFSETQ. CDR3 DNA sequence: TGCGCCAGCAGCTGGGCGGGGGCGCACAATGAGCAGTTCTTC. It is translated as CASSWAGAHNEQFF.

CDR3 in amino acids: CASSEYIGNGYTF. Here the CDR3 DNA reads TGTGCCAGCAGTGAATATATAGGGAACGGCTACACCTTC. The gene calls are TRBV25-1 and TRBJ1-2; D gene ambiguous. The CDR3 is 13 residues long. Germline loops: CDR1 MGHDK, CDR2 SYGVNS. V was cut by 0 bases and J by 8 bases, with 10 bases left in between.

The CDR3 region has the DNA TGCGCCAGCAGCCAAGATAGTAAAAGGTTCGAGTTGTACGAGCAGTACTTC. Translating gives CASSQDSKRFELYEQYF. This rearrangement joins TRBV4-1 to TRBJ2-7; no reliable D call. The CDR3 is 17 residues long. The germline V gene has CDR1 MGHRA and CDR2 YSYEKL. Trimming cost V 0 bases and J 4 bases, with 19 bases left between them.

J is TRBJ2-7 and V is TRBV2; 11 bases are a match to TRBD2. Germline CDR1 and CDR2: SNHLY and FYNNEI. The CDR3 runs to 16 residues. V lost 4 bases to trimming and J lost 2 bases; unmatched junction nucleotides: 7. DNA of the CDR3: TGTGCCAGCAGTGTAACCGGGACTAGCGGTACCTACGAGCAGTACTTC. Amino acids: CASSVTGTSGTYEQYF.

The genes are TRBV5-1 and TRBJ2-2, with 7 bases aligning to TRBD2. Germline V lookup: CDR1 SGHRS, CDR2 YFSETQ. The length of the CDR3 is 17 residues. J lost 1 base, V lost 1 base, and 7 bases had no gene match. The CDR3 region is CASSLLSGGRNTGELFF. In DNA, the CDR3 is TGCGCCAGCAGCTTGCTCTCGGGCGGGAGGAACACCGGGGAGCTGTTTTTT. Looking up the rest from reference TRBV5-1 and TRBJ2-2 gives the full variable domain: KAGVTQTPRYLIKTRGQQVTLSCSPISGHRSVSWYQQTPGQGLQFLFEYFSETQRNKGNFPGRFSGRQFSNSRSEMNVSTLELGDSALYLCASSLLSGGRNTGELFFGEGSRLTVL.

CDR3 DNA: TGTGCCAGCAGCTCCGCCGCAGGGGGCGCTGGCTACACCTTC. As protein: CASSSAAGGAGYTF. V usage is TRBV7-9 and J usage is TRBJ1-2; 8 bases map to TRBD1. This CDR3 is built from 14 residues. Germline CDR1 and CDR2: SEHNR and FQNEAQ (reference sequence). The J segment lost 7 bases and the V segment lost 4 bases, leaving 8 bases of the junction unmatched.

The chain combines TRBV7-8 with TRBJ2-1; D is possibly TRBD2 (6 bases). The V gene's germline CDR1 is SGHVS and CDR2 FQNEAQ. The V end was cut by 5 bases, the J end by 13 bases, with 27 bases between. This CDR3 has 16 amino acids. CDR3 amino acids: CASSPEGLLLGTVQFF. The CDR3 DNA sequence: TGTGCCAGCAGCCCAGAAGGCCTTCTGCTCGGGACTGTACAGTTCTTC.

This chain joins TRBV7-9 and TRBJ2-7; 9 nucleotides match TRBD2. This CDR3 comprises 17 residues. Trimming took 6 bases from V and 3 from J; bases not matched to a gene: 15. Germline loops: CDR1 SEHNR, CDR2 FQNEAQ (reference sequence). The CDR3 sequence: CASSSSSRLAVIYEQYF. CDR3 bases: TGTGCCAGCAGTTCCTCCTCCCGACTAGCGGTTATCTACGAGCAGTACTTC.

The J gene is TRBJ1-5, the V gene TRBV10-3; D perhaps matches TRBD1 (6 bases). Germline assignment: CDR1 ENHRY and CDR2 SYGVKD. The CDR3 has 13 amino acids. Trimming cost V 9 bases and J 7 bases, with 16 bases left between them. CDR3 nucleotides: TGTGCCATAAGGGGGGGGACCCAGCAGCCCCAGCATTTT. Its protein product is CAIRGGTQQPQHF.

The DNA for the CDR3 is TGTGCCAGCAGAGACAGACCGGGACTAAGCACAGATACGCAGTATTTT. Protein: CASRDRPGLSTDTQYF. J is TRBJ2-3 and V is TRBV3-1 (or the pseudogene TRBV3-2); TRBD2 aligns across 7 bases. The CDR3 length is 16 residues. Losses at the gene ends were 6 bases for V and 0 bases for J; bases not matched to a gene: 9. CDR1 and CDR2 from the germline V gene are LGHDT and YNNKEL (reference sequence).

The chain carries TRBV7-8 and TRBJ2-1; tentative D call: TRBD2 (6 bases). In germline, CDR1 is SGHVS, CDR2 FQNEAQ. The CDR3 spans 14 residues. Trimming took off 1 base at V and 9 bases at J, with 13 bases between the two ends. The CDR3 coding sequence is TGTGCCAGCAGCTTAGTTCAGGGAGGAGTTGAGCAGTTCTTC. This encodes CASSLVQGGVEQFF.

V gene TRBV29-1 combines with J gene TRBJ2-7; D is uncertain. CDR3 size: 13 residues. V lost 6 bases to trimming and J lost 3 bases, with 15 bases between them. CDR1 and CDR2 from the germline V gene are SQVTM and ANQGSEA. CDR3 amino acids: CSVGPELNYEQYF. The CDR3 coding sequence is TGCAGCGTAGGACCGGAATTAAACTACGAGCAGTACTTC.

The V and J genes are TRBV28 and TRBJ1-1; D unclear. The V end lost 4 bases, the J end lost 0 bases, and 12 bases lay between the germline ends. The CDR3 length is 15 residues. Germline V gives CDR1 MDHEN, CDR2 SYDVKM. CDR3: CASSSRPAMNTEAFF. The CDR3 bases are TGTGCCAGCAGTTCCCGACCCGCCATGAACACTGAAGCTTTCTTT.

This clone was picked up a small number of times. Other nucleotide sequences from this sample produce the same CDR3. V and J are TRBV28 and TRBJ2-5; TRBD1 or TRBD2 may be the D gene (5 bases each). V was pared by 4 bases and J by 5 bases, with 17 bases between. Per the germline V gene, CDR1 is MDHEN and CDR2 is SYDVKM. The CDR3 length is 15 residues. CDR3 in DNA: TGTGCCAGCAGTTCGGGTCGGGGCTGGGGGGAGACCCAGTACTTC. Encoded protein: CASSSGRGWGETQYF.

The J gene is TRBJ2-1, the V gene TRBV24-1; TRBD2 matches 7 bases. The germline gives CDR1 KGHDR, CDR2 SFDVKD. V was pared by 0 bases and J by 7 bases, with 8 bases of the junction left unmatched. CDR3 size: 16 residues. The CDR3 coding sequence is TGTGCCACCAGTGATTTGCAGCGCGGGAGTCTGAATGAGCAGTTCTTC. Protein sequence: CATSDLQRGSLNEQFF.